The rows below give T cell receptor beta chains drawn from one sample of a study of cytomegalovirus exposure and HLA in healthy donors. Repertoires were generated with immunoSEQ multiplex PCR, while TCRdb's copy carries only in-frame clones and drops some. The table shows about 200,000 clones, with approximately 78% occurring only once. The sample taken for sequencing was PBMCs. The receptors originated from a man in his thirties or forties in good health and CMV-seronegative. Both conserved end residues are part of each CDR3. Fields, in order: D gene, V gene, clone size, J gene, CDR3 protein, CDR3 DNA. The D gene is left open where the match is weak. Rows give clone size only sometimes, using once, few, many, or a class for an expanded clone.

>TRBD2|TRBV15|few|TRBJ2-1
CATSRDPSGADEQFF
TGTGCCACCAGCAGAGATCCTAGCGGGGCCGATGAGCAGTTCTTC
>TRBD2|TRBV7-7|.|TRBJ2-2
CASSPTSGSNTGELFF
TGTGCTAGCAGCCCGACTAGCGGTTCGAACACCGGGGAGCTGTTTTTT
>TRBD1|TRBV6-6|.|TRBJ1-4
CASRRQGGNEKLFF
TGTGCCAGCAGACGACAGGGCGGCAATGAAAAACTGTTTTTT
>.|TRBV28|once|TRBJ2-7
CASSFGGPPYEQYF
TGTGCCAGCAGTTTCGGAGGCCCTCCCTACGAGCAGTACTTC
>.|TRBV2|.|TRBJ2-5
CASRTVVRVRNQETQYF
TGTGCCAGCAGGACGGTCGTGAGGGTTAGAAACCAAGAGACCCAGTACTTC
>.|TRBV23-1|.|TRBJ1-1
CASSQEGRGNTEAFF
TGCGCCAGCAGTCAAGAAGGACGGGGGAACACTGAAGCTTTCTTT
>.|TRBV4-3|.|TRBJ1-1
CASSQDQGANTEAFF
TGCGCCAGCAGCCAAGATCAAGGGGCTAACACTGAAGCTTTCTTT
>.|TRBV9|.|TRBJ1-3
CASSVLPQGSGNTIYF
TGTGCCAGCAGCGTGTTACCCCAGGGCTCTGGAAACACCATATATTTT
>.|TRBV13|.|TRBJ2-7
CASSLGQGSSYEQYF
TGTGCCAGCAGCTTGGGGCAGGGGAGCTCCTACGAGCAGTACTTC
>.|TRBV6-5|.|TRBJ2-7
CASSYSQGGSYEQYF
TGTGCCAGCAGTTACTCGCAGGGTGGGTCCTACGAGCAGTACTTC
>TRBD2|TRBV7-7|.|TRBJ2-1
CASSQSGGPYNEQFF
TGTGCTAGCAGCCAGAGCGGGGGGCCATACAATGAGCAGTTCTTC
>.|TRBV6-6|.|TRBJ1-1
CASSYSDSRNTEAFF
TGTGCCAGCAGTTATTCGGACTCACGAAACACTGAAGCTTTCTTT
>TRBD1|TRBV14|.|TRBJ2-7
CASSPVGTGRDYEQYF
TGTGCCAGCAGCCCTGTCGGGACAGGTAGGGACTACGAGCAGTACTTC
>TRBD2|TRBV7-2|.|TRBJ2-2
CASGLAGADGELFF
TGTGCCAGCGGACTAGCGGGGGCGGACGGGGAGCTGTTTTTT
>TRBD2|TRBV7-9|.|TRBJ2-7
CSSSLASGGPYF
TGTTCCAGCAGCCTCGCTAGCGGGGGGCCCTACTTC
>TRBD1|TRBV28|.|TRBJ1-2
CASSLFFLQGDGYTF
TGTGCCAGCAGTTTATTTTTCCTCCAGGGGGATGGCTACACCTTC
>.|TRBV9|.|TRBJ2-1
CASSVGDINNEQFF
TGTGCCAGCAGCGTAGGGGACATCAACAATGAGCAGTTCTTC
>TRBD1|TRBV6-5|.|TRBJ1-2
CASRKTGLGGYTF
TGTGCCAGCAGAAAGACAGGGCTCGGTGGCTACACCTTC
>TRBD1|TRBV6-1|.|TRBJ1-5
CASRSGTGNWEPQHF
TGTGCCAGCAGATCCGGGACAGGGAATTGGGAGCCCCAGCATTTT
>TRBD1|TRBV28|.|TRBJ1-1
CASRSGTGATEAFF
TGTGCCAGCAGATCCGGGACAGGGGCTACTGAAGCTTTCTTT
>TRBD1|TRBV5-6|.|TRBJ1-2
CASSLGQVQRYTF
TGTGCCAGCAGCCTAGGACAGGTCCAACGGTACACCTTC
>.|TRBV27|.|TRBJ1-2
CASSSRGSNYGYTF
TGTGCCAGCAGTTCCCGGGGGTCTAACTATGGCTACACCTTC
>.|TRBV9|.|TRBJ2-3
CASSPVGGAPFATDTQYF
TGTGCCAGCAGCCCCGTAGGGGGAGCCCCCTTTGCCACAGATACGCAGTATTTT
>TRBD2|TRBV5-6|.|TRBJ2-7
CASSLDLLAGAYEQYF
TGTGCCAGCAGCTTGGATCTTCTAGCGGGGGCCTACGAGCAGTACTTC
>.|TRBV5-6|.|TRBJ1-4
CASSRSGAPNNEKLFF
TGTGCCAGCAGCAGATCTGGGGCTCCGAATAATGAAAAACTGTTTTTT
>TRBD2|TRBV29-1|.|TRBJ2-7
CSVRTSGGAHYEQYF
TGCAGCGTTCGGACTAGCGGGGGGGCGCACTACGAGCAGTACTTC
>TRBD1|TRBV7-9|.|TRBJ1-2
CASSPPGTGVYGYTF
TGTGCCAGCAGCCCTCCGGGGACAGGGGTCTATGGCTACACCTTC
>.|TRBV29-1|.|TRBJ2-2
CSVLGLDTGELFF
TGCAGCGTTCTAGGACTCGACACCGGGGAGCTGTTTTTT
>.|TRBV9|few|TRBJ1-1
CASSTLDWGGTEAFF
TGTGCCAGCAGCACCCTGGACTGGGGAGGGACTGAAGCTTTCTTT
>TRBD1|TRBV9|few|TRBJ2-5
CASSVALDRGGTQYF
TGTGCCAGCAGCGTAGCCCTGGACAGGGGAGGGACCCAGTACTTC
>TRBD2|TRBV5-1|once|TRBJ2-6
CASSLARGGSGANVLTF
TGCGCCAGCAGCTTGGCCCGGGGGGGGTCTGGGGCCAACGTCCTGACTTTC
>.|TRBV19|.|TRBJ2-1
CASSIRSYNEQFF
TGTGCCAGTAGTATACGTTCTTACAATGAGCAGTTCTTC
>TRBD1|TRBV27|.|TRBJ1-1
CASSSRTGRNTEAFF
TGTGCCAGCAGTTCGAGGACAGGGAGGAACACTGAAGCTTTCTTT
>TRBD1|TRBV7-9|few|TRBJ1-3
CASSLQGSGNTIYF
TGTGCCAGCAGCCTACAGGGGTCTGGAAACACCATATATTTT
>.|TRBV28|.|TRBJ2-2
CASSPDSVGLFF
TGTGCCAGCAGTCCGGACTCCGTCGGGCTGTTTTTT
>.|TRBV6-5|.|TRBJ1-4
CASKETTTNEKLFF
TGTGCCAGCAAAGAAACAACAACTAATGAAAAACTGTTTTTT
>.|TRBV4-2|.|TRBJ1-1
CASSQDRNTEAFF
TGTGCCAGCAGCCAAGATCGGAACACTGAAGCTTTCTTT
>.|TRBV28|.|TRBJ2-2
CASSPGMTDTGELFF
TGTGCCAGCAGCCCGGGAATGACGGACACCGGGGAGCTGTTTTTT
>TRBD1|TRBV18|.|TRBJ2-3
CASSQETGGRLGTQYF
TGTGCCAGCTCACAGGAGACAGGGGGCCGGTTAGGTACGCAGTATTTT
>.|TRBV9|.|TRBJ2-7
CASSVGTVTYEQYF
TGTGCCAGCAGCGTAGGAACGGTGACCTACGAGCAGTACTTC
>TRBD2|TRBV7-9|.|TRBJ2-4
CASTSGGRGAKNIQYF
TGTGCCAGCACCTCGGGGGGGCGCGGGGCCAAAAACATTCAGTACTTC
>.|TRBV7-2|few|TRBJ1-2
CASSLAPSYGYTF
TGTGCCAGCAGCTTAGCGCCCAGCTATGGCTACACCTTC
>TRBD1|TRBV18|.|TRBJ2-2
CASSLDRGRLEELFF
TGTGCCAGCTCTCTCGACAGGGGGCGACTCGAGGAGCTGTTTTTT
>TRBD1|TRBV5-5|once|TRBJ1-2
CASSLAPGGHGYTF
TGTGCCAGCAGCTTGGCTCCAGGGGGCCATGGCTACACCTTC
>TRBD2|TRBV4-1|once|TRBJ2-3
CASSPGLARADTQYF
TGCGCCAGCAGCCCGGGACTAGCGAGGGCAGATACGCAGTATTTT
>.|TRBV6-1|once|TRBJ1-6
CASGQGTSYNSPLHF
TGTGCCAGCGGGCAGGGAACTTCCTATAATTCACCCCTCCACTTT
>.|TRBV6-1|.|TRBJ2-1
CASRGDSSYNEQFF
TGTGCCAGCAGGGGGGACTCTTCGTACAATGAGCAGTTCTTC
>TRBD1|TRBV2|.|TRBJ2-7
CASSEGDRAYEQYF
TGTGCCAGCAGTGAAGGGGACAGAGCCTACGAGCAGTACTTC
>.|TRBV9|.|TRBJ2-6
CASSGSSLTF
TGTGCCAGCAGCGGGAGCAGCTTGACTTTC
>.|TRBV7-8|.|TRBJ1-6
CASSLVLGQSANNSPLHF
TGTGCCAGCAGCTTAGTTCTAGGCCAGAGCGCCAATAATTCACCCCTCCACTTT